These 27 T cell receptor beta chains were all obtained from the same sample, sequenced in a study of shared clonotypes between healthy human individuals. Measured with immunoSEQ multiplex PCR; TCRdb has only the in-frame clones, and not every one. The sample lists some 2,500,000 clones; 93% were seen once. Sequencing was performed on naive CD4+ T cells from PBMCs. The subset here: CD45RA+ positively selected. These receptors were collected from a man in his late teens or twenties in good health. Some clones in this sample may be carry-over from other donors' samples.

In DNA, the CDR3 is TGTGCCAGCAGTGAAATGGCTAGGTACGAGCAGTACTTC. Translation: CASSEMARYEQYF. V gene TRBV25-1 combines with J gene TRBJ2-7; D ambiguous. Germline V gene data show CDR1 as MGHDK and CDR2 as SYGVNS. The CDR3 runs 13 residues. V lost 2 bases and J lost 4, with 9 bases in between.

The V gene is TRBV7-2, the J gene TRBJ2-3; 7 bases fit TRBD2. The V gene's germline CDR1 is SGHTA and CDR2 FQGNSA. Trimming removed 4 bases from V and 6 bases from J; junction bases left unmatched: 7. This CDR3 is 14 amino acids long. The CDR3 sequence is CASSSRERTDTQYF. DNA of the CDR3: TGTGCCAGCAGCTCGCGGGAGAGGACGGATACGCAGTATTTT.

This chain joins TRBV27 and TRBJ2-5; a possible D gene is TRBD2 (5 bases). V dropped 6 bases and J dropped 5 bases, with 13 bases sitting between them. Germline assignment: CDR1 MNHEY and CDR2 SMNVEV (reference sequence). CDR3 size: 13 residues. The CDR3 nucleotides read TGTGCCAGCAGGAGGGCCTTCGGGGAGACCCAGTACTTC. Translating gives CASRRAFGETQYF.

The rearrangement joins TRBV2 to TRBJ2-1, with 10 positions matching TRBD2. The CDR3 loop spans 15 amino acids. The J segment lost 0 bases and the V segment lost 9 bases, leaving 5 bases of the junction unmatched. CDR1 is SNHLY and CDR2 is FYNNEI in the germline V gene. CDR3 in amino acids: CARGLATSSYNEQFF. Here the CDR3 DNA reads TGTGCCAGGGGACTAGCGACGAGCTCCTACAATGAGCAGTTCTTC. Looking up the rest from reference TRBV2 and TRBJ2-1 gives the full variable domain: EPEVTQTPSHQVTQMGQEVILRCVPISNHLYFYWYRQILGQKVEFLVSFYNNEISEKSEIFDDQFSVERPDGSNFTLKIRSTKLEDSAMYFCARGLATSSYNEQFFGPGTRLTVL.

The count of this clone is one. J is TRBJ2-7 and V is TRBV7-3, with 9 bases aligning to TRBD1. The ends lost 0 bases at V and 6 bases at J; junction bases unmatched: 3. This CDR3 contains 14 residues. Germline CDR1 is SGHTA and CDR2 is FQGTGA. The CDR3, as DNA: TGTGCCAGCAGCTTAACGGGACAGGGCTCCGAGCAGTACTTC. This codes for CASSLTGQGSEQYF.

The chain uses TRBV5-5 and TRBJ2-3; a weak D match, TRBD1 (5 bases). Trimming cost V 4 bases and J 7 bases, with 19 bases left between them. CDR1 SGHKS and CDR2 YYEKEE come from the germline V gene (reference sequence). The CDR3 consists of 15 residues. The CDR3 coding sequence is TGTGCCAGCAGCCCCCGGTCGGCTGGGGCGTATACGCAGTATTTT. Amino acid sequence: CASSPRSAGAYTQYF.

The gene calls are TRBV7-9 and TRBJ1-1; D unclear. The germline V and J ends were trimmed by 8 bases and 3 bases, with 16 bases remaining between them. The CDR3 is made up of 14 amino acids. Germline V lookup: CDR1 SEHNR, CDR2 FQNEAQ (reference sequence). Written as DNA, the CDR3 is TGTGCCAGCTCTTCCTGGGGTTCTGACACTGAAGCTTTCTTT. It is translated as CASSSWGSDTEAFF.

The rearrangement links TRBV25-1 to TRBJ2-1; 7 bases align to TRBD1. Unmatched junction bases numbered 2, after V lost 6 bases and J lost 3 bases. There are 13 residues in the CDR3. The germline V gene has CDR1 MGHDK and CDR2 SYGVNS. CDR3 nucleotides: TGTGCCAGCAGGAGGGACAGCTACAATGAGCAGTTCTTC. The encoded protein is CASRRDSYNEQFF.

The genes are TRBV5-1 and TRBJ1-3; D perhaps matches TRBD1 (5 bases). The CDR3 totals 16 residues. Trimming shortened V by 0 bases and J by 0 bases, and 10 bases separated the two germline ends. CDR1 is SGHRS and CDR2 is YFSETQ in the germline V gene. As DNA, the CDR3 is TGCGCCAGCAGCTTGGAACAGGCCCTCTCTGGAAACACCATATATTTT. Translating gives CASSLEQALSGNTIYF.

On this clone: This CDR3 is also generated by other DNA sequences in the sample. V gene TRBV5-1 combines with J gene TRBJ2-2; D is uncertain. CDR1 and CDR2 (germline): SGHRS, YFSETQ. The length of the CDR3 is 13 residues. V was shortened by 2 bases and J by 4 bases, with 6 bases between the two germline ends. For the CDR3, the DNA is TGCGCCAGCAGCTTCGACCCCACCGGGGAGCTGTTTTTT. This sequence encodes CASSFDPTGELFF.

The chain employs TRBV5-8 and TRBJ2-3; 13 positions agree with TRBD2. V was pared by 3 bases and J by 2 bases, with 3 bases of the junction left unmatched. The CDR3 covers 16 residues. Per the germline V gene, CDR1 is SGHTS and CDR2 is YDEGEE. CDR3 DNA: TGTGCCAGCAGCTCGGGACTAGCGGGATTCACAGATACGCAGTATTTT. Translating it yields CASSSGLAGFTDTQYF.

A word on this clone: Distinct nucleotide sequences in the sample also encode this CDR3. The chain carries TRBV2 and TRBJ2-1; D ambiguous. The V gene's germline CDR1 is SNHLY and CDR2 FYNNEI. CDR3 length: 12 amino acids. V lost 4 bases, J lost 3 bases, and 4 bases lay in between. The CDR3 nucleotides are TGTGCCAGCAGTGGTAGCTACAATGAGCAGTTCTTC. Translated, it gives CASSGSYNEQFF.

The rearrangement joins TRBV4-2 to TRBJ2-7; TRBD2 is a possible D gene (6 bases). V gave up 4 bases and J gave up 5 bases, with 15 bases separating them. The CDR3 is 14 amino acids. CDR1 is LGHNA, CDR2 YNFKEQ, per germline. The CDR3 loop is CASSLRIGGDEQYF. As DNA, the CDR3 is TGTGCCAGCAGCCTTAGAATTGGAGGGGACGAGCAGTACTTC.

J is TRBJ2-6 and V is TRBV19, with D hard to call. CDR3 length: 15 amino acids. Germline assignment: CDR1 LNHDA and CDR2 SQIVND (reference sequence). Trimming cost V 1 base and J 4 bases, with 8 bases left between them. CDR3 amino acids: CASSIGAPGANVLTF. DNA of the CDR3: TGTGCCAGTAGTATAGGGGCTCCAGGGGCCAACGTCCTGACTTTC.

V gene TRBV7-2 combines with J gene TRBJ1-5, with D possibly TRBD1 on 5 matching bases. Germline values: CDR1 SGHTA, CDR2 FQGNSA. Trimming cost V 4 bases and J 6 bases, with 16 bases left between them. The CDR3 contains 15 residues. CDR3 nucleotide sequence: TGTGCCAGCAGCTCCCTGGGGGGGAACTCTCAGCCCCAGCATTTT. Its translation is CASSSLGGNSQPQHF.

Details on this clone: The same CDR3 can be traced to other DNA sequences in this sample. The gene calls are TRBV18 and TRBJ1-2; D remains unclear. This CDR3 region has 12 residues. Trimming removed 3 bases at V and 5 bases at J, with 7 bases between. The V gene's germline CDR1 is KGHSH and CDR2 LQKENI. The CDR3 DNA reads TGTGCCAGCTCACCGGTGGGATATGGCTACACCTTC. This translates into CASSPVGYGYTF. Full variable domain (remainder filled in from reference TRBV18 and TRBJ1-2): NAGVMQNPRHLVRRRGQEARLRCSPMKGHSHVYWYRQLPEEGLKFMVYLQKENIIDESGMPKERFSAEFPKEGPSILRIQQVVRGDSAAYFCASSPVGYGYTFGSGTRLTVV.

The chain employs TRBV5-6 and TRBJ2-1; D may be TRBD2 (5 bases). Trimming removed 6 bases at V and 5 bases at J, with 18 bases between. This CDR3 has 15 residues. CDR1 and CDR2 from the germline V gene are SGHDT and YYEEEE. The CDR3 is CASTQVGSANNEQFF. DNA for the CDR3: TGTGCCAGCACCCAAGTGGGTAGCGCGAACAATGAGCAGTTCTTC. The full variable domain, its missing parts supplied by reference TRBV5-6 and TRBJ2-1, is DAGVTQSPTHLIKTRGQQVTLRCSPKSGHDTVSWYQQALGQGPQFIFQYYEEEERQRGNFPDRFSGHQFPNYSSELNVNALLLGDSALYLCASTQVGSANNEQFFGPGTRLTVL.

Points on this clone: This sample also contains other DNA sequences that code for the same CDR3. The chain joins TRBV5-1 to TRBJ2-3; D tentatively reads TRBD1 or TRBD2 (5 bases each). V was cut by 5 bases and J by 2 bases, with 12 bases left in between. There are 14 residues in the CDR3. Germline CDR1 is SGHRS and CDR2 is YFSETQ. CDR3 coding DNA: TGCGCCAGCAGTTCAGGGACGTTCACAGATACGCAGTATTTT. As protein: CASSSGTFTDTQYF.

Here the CDR3 reads CASSREYPYNEQFF. The CDR3 DNA follows: TGTGCCAGCAGCCGGGAGTACCCCTACAATGAGCAGTTCTTC. The rearrangement uses TRBV7-2 and TRBJ2-1, with D perhaps TRBD2 (6 bases). CDR1 is SGHTA and CDR2 is FQGNSA in the germline V gene. This CDR3 has 14 residues. Deletions cut 5 bases from V and 2 bases from J, with 10 bases between.

V is TRBV29-1 and J is TRBJ2-5, with D unresolved. The J call could be wrong; TRBJ2-7 is a better fit for the DNA end. The CDR3 runs 14 residues. Germline-derived CDR1 and CDR2 are SQVTM and ANQGSEA. The CDR3 DNA is TGCAGCGTTGGTTTCCGGGTTTCCTCCTACGAGCAGTACTTC. Its translation: CSVGFRVSSYEQYF.

Concerning this clone itself: Additional DNA sequences in this sample encode the identical CDR3. This chain joins TRBV7-2 and TRBJ2-3; D possibly corresponds to TRBD2 (5 bases). V was cut by 1 base and J by 1 base, with 9 bases left in between. The CDR3 sequence is 15 residues long. The germline V gene encodes CDR1 SGHTA and CDR2 FQGNSA. The DNA of the CDR3 is TGTGCCAGCAGCTTAGGAGGGCCAGGCACAGATACGCAGTATTTT. Protein: CASSLGGPGTDTQYF.

V usage is TRBV7-2 and J usage is TRBJ1-2, with D uncertain. There are 15 residues in the CDR3. V lost 1 base, J lost 4 bases, and 13 bases lay in between. In germline, CDR1 is SGHTA, CDR2 FQGNSA. The DNA of the CDR3 is TGTGCCAGCAGCTTAGGGAGTCTTTCTAGCTATGGCTACACCTTC. Encoded protein: CASSLGSLSSYGYTF.

The gene calls are TRBV27 and TRBJ1-1, with D possibly matching TRBD1 (6 bases). The CDR3 is 14 residues long. V was trimmed by 6 bases and J by 5 bases, leaving 16 bases between them. From germline, CDR1 is MNHEY and CDR2 SMNVEV (reference sequence). This CDR3 reads CASRGGRGETEAFF. In DNA, the CDR3 is TGTGCCAGCAGGGGGGGGCGCGGGGAAACTGAAGCTTTCTTT.

Concerning this clone itself: Other DNA variants within this sample encode the same CDR3. J is TRBJ2-3 and V is TRBV28, with D possibly matching TRBD2 (7 bases). The CDR3 spans 15 residues. Trimming shortened V by 2 bases and J by 1 base, and 10 bases separated the two germline ends. Germline CDR1 MDHEN, CDR2 SYDVKM. Written as DNA, the CDR3 is TGTGCCAGCAGTTTAGCGGGGGCTCGCACAGATACGCAGTATTTT. It yields the protein CASSLAGARTDTQYF.

For the CDR3, the DNA is TGTGCCAGCAGCTCAATAGCGGGAGGCTCCTACGAGCAGTACTTC. It specifies CASSSIAGGSYEQYF. The rearrangement uses TRBV6-5 and TRBJ2-7; 10 nucleotides align to TRBD2. The germline gives CDR1 MNHEY, CDR2 SVGAGI. The CDR3 spans 15 residues. J lost 0 bases, V lost 6 bases, and 5 bases had no gene match.

The rearrangement uses TRBV4-1 and TRBJ2-1, with D unresolved. CDR3 size: 15 residues. The V end was cut by 4 bases, the J end by 4 bases, with 14 bases between. CDR1 is MGHRA and CDR2 is YSYEKL in the germline V gene. DNA of the CDR3: TGCGCCAGCAGCCTAGTAATCGGATTATACAATGAGCAGTTCTTC. This encodes CASSLVIGLYNEQFF.

This chain joins TRBV7-3 and TRBJ2-3, with 13 bases identical to TRBD2. V lost 4 bases and J lost 6; bases outside the gene matches: 7. CDR3 size: 16 residues. Per the germline V gene, CDR1 is SGHTA and CDR2 is FQGTGA. The DNA for the CDR3 is TGTGCCAGCAGCTCGGGACTAGCGGGGCGGGCCGATACGCAGTATTTT. Protein sequence: CASSSGLAGRADTQYF.